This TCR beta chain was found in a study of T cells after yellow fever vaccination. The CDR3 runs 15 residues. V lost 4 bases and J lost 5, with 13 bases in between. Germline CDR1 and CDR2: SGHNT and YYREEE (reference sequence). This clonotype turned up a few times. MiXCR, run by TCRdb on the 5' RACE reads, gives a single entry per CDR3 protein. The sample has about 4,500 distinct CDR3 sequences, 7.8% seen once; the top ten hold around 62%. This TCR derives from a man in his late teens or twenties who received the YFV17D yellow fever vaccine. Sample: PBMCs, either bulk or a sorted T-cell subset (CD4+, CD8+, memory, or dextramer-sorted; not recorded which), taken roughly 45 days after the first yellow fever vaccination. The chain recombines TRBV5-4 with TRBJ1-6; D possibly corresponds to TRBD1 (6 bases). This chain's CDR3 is CASSLGGGHNSPLHF. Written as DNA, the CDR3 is TGTGCCAGCAGCCTAGGGGGGGGCCATAATTCACCCCTCCACTTT.